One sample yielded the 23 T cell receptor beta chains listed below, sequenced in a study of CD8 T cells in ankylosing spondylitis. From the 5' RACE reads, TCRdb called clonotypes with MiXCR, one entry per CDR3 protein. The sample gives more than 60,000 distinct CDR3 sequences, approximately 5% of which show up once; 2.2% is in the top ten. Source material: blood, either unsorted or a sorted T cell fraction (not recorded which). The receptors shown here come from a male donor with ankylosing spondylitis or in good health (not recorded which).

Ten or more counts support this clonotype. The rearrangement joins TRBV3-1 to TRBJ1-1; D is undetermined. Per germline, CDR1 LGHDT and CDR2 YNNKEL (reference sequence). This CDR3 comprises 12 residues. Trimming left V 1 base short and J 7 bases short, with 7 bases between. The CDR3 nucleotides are TGTGCCAGCAGCCAAGGTGGGGATGAAGCTTTCTTT. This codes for CASSQGGDEAFF.

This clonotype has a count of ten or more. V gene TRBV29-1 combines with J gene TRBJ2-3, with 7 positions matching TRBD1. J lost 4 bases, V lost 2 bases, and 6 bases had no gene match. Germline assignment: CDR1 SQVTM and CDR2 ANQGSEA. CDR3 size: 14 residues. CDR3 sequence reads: CSVELDRVPDTQYF. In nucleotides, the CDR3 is TGCAGCGTTGAACTAGACAGGGTTCCAGATACGCAGTATTTT.

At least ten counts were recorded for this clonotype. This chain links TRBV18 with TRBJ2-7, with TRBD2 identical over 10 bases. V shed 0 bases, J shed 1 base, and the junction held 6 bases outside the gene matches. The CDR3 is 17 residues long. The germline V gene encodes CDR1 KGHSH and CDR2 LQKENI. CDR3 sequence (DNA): TGTGCCAGCTCACCACCGTTAGCGGGGGGTTATTCCTACGAGCAGTACTTC. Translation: CASSPPLAGGYSYEQYF.

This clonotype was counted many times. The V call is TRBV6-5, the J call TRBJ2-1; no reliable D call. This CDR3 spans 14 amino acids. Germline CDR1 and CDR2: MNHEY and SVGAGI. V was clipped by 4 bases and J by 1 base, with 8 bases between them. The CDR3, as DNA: TGTGCCAGCAGTTCGCAGGTTTCCTACAATGAGCAGTTCTTC. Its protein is CASSSQVSYNEQFF.

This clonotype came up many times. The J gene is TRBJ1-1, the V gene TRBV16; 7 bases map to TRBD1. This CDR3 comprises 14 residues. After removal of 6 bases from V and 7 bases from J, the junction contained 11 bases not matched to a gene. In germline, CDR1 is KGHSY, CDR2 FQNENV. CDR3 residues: CASRGDRVLSEAFF. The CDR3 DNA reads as TGTGCCAGCAGAGGAGACAGGGTCTTAAGTGAAGCTTTCTTT. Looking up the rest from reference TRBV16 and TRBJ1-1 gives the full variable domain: GEEVAQTPKHLVRGEGQKAKLYCAPIKGHSYVFWYQQVLKNEFKFLISFQNENVFDETGMPKERFSAKCLPNSPCSLEIQATKLEDSAVYFCASRGDRVLSEAFFGQGTRLTVV.

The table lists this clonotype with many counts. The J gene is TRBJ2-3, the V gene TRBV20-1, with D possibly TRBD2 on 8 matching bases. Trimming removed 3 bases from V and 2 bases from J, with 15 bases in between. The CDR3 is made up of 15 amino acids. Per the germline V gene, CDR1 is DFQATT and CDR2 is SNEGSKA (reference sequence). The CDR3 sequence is CSASSGGTDTDTQYF. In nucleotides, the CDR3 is TGCAGTGCTAGCTCGGGAGGGACAGACACAGATACGCAGTATTTT.

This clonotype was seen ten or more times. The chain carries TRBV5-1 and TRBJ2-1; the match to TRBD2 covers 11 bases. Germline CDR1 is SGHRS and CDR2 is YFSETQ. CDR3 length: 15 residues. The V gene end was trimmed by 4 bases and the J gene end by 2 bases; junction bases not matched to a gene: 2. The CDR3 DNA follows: TGCGCCAGCAGCGAGGGACTAGCGGCCTACAATGAGCAGTTCTTC. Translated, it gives CASSEGLAAYNEQFF.

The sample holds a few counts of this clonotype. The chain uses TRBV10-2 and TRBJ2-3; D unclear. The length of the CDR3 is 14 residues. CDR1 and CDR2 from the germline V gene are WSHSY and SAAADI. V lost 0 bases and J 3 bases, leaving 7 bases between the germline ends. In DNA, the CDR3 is TGCGCCAGCAGTGAGTCCGGCTTGACAGATACGCAGTATTTT. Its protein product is CASSESGLTDTQYF.

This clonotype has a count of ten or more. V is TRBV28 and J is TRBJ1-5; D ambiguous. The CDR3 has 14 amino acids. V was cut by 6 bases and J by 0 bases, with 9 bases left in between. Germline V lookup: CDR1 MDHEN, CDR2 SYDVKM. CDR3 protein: CASSQLLSNQPQHF. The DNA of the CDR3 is TGTGCCAGCAGCCAGCTTCTTAGCAATCAGCCCCAGCATTTT.

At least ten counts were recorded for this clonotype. CDR3 nucleotide sequence: TGCGCCAGCAGCTCCTCTTATACGCAGTATTTT. Translated, it gives CASSSSYTQYF. The V call is TRBV5-1, the J call TRBJ2-3; D ambiguous. V was clipped by 3 bases and J by 7 bases, with 6 bases between them. The V gene's germline CDR1 is SGHRS and CDR2 YFSETQ. The CDR3 is 11 residues long.

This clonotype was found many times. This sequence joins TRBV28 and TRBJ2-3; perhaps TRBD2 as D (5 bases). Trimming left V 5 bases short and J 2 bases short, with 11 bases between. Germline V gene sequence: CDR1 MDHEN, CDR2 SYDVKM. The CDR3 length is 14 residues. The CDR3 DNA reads TGTGCCAGCAGTCCCGCAGCGGTCACAGATACGCAGTATTTT. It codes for CASSPAAVTDTQYF. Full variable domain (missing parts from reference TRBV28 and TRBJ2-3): DVKVTQSSRYLVKRTGEKVFLECVQDMDHENMFWYRQDPGLGLRLIYFSYDVKMKEKGDIPEGYSVSREKKERFSLILESASTNQTSMYLCASSPAAVTDTQYFGPGTRLTVL.

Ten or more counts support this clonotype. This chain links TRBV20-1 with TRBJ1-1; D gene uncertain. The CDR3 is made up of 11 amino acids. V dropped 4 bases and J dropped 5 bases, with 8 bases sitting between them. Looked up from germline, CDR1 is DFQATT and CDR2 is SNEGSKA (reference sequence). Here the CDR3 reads CSAMGWTEAFF. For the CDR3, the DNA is TGCAGTGCTATGGGGTGGACTGAAGCTTTCTTT.

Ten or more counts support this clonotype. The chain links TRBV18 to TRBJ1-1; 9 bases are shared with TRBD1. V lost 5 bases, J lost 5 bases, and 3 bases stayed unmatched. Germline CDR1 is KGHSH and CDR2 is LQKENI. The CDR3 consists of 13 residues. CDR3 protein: CASSTTGGTEAFF. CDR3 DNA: TGTGCCAGCTCAACGACAGGGGGTACTGAAGCTTTCTTT.

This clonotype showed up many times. CDR3 residues: CASSSRGHSPDTQYF. CDR3 sequence (DNA): TGTGCCAGCAGCTCCCGGGGACATTCCCCAGATACGCAGTATTTT. The J gene is TRBJ2-3, the V gene TRBV7-8; D possibly corresponds to TRBD1 (6 bases). Trimming removed 4 bases at V and 4 bases at J, with 15 bases between. CDR1 SGHVS and CDR2 FQNEAQ come from the germline V gene. This CDR3 comprises 15 residues.

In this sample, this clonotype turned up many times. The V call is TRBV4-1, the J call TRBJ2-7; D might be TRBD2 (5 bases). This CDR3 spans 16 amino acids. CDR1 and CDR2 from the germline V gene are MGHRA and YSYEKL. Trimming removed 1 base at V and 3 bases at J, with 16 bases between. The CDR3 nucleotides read TGCGCCAGCAGCCAAGTCCAGAACCCAGGAGGCTACGAGCAGTACTTC. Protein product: CASSQVQNPGGYEQYF.

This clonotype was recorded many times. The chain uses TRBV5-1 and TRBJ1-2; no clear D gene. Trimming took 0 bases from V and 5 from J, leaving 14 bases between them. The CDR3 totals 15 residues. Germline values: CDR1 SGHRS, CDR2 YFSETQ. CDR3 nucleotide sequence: TGCGCCAGCAGCTTGGCGGGCAGCTCGTCATATGGCTACACCTTC. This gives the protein CASSLAGSSSYGYTF.

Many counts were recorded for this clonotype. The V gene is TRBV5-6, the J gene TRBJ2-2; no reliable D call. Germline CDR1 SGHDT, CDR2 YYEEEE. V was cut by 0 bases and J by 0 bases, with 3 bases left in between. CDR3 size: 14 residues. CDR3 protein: CASSLAANTGELFF. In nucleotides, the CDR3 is TGTGCCAGCAGCTTGGCGGCGAACACCGGGGAGCTGTTTTTT.

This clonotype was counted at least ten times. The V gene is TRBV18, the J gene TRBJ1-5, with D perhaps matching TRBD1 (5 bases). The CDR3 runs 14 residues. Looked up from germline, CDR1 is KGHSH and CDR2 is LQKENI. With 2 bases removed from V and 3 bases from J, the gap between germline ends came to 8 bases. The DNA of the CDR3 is TGTGCCAGCTCACCAGCAGGGCACAATCAGCCCCAGCATTTT. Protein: CASSPAGHNQPQHF.

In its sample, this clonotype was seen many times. As DNA, the CDR3 is TGTGCCAGCTCCCTGGCGGGACAGAACACAGATACGCAGTATTTT. Translated, it gives CASSLAGQNTDTQYF. This sequence joins TRBV2 and TRBJ2-3, with D maybe TRBD1 (7 bases). Germline values: CDR1 SNHLY, CDR2 FYNNEI. This CDR3 has 15 amino acids. V dropped 8 bases and J dropped 2 bases, with 17 bases sitting between them.

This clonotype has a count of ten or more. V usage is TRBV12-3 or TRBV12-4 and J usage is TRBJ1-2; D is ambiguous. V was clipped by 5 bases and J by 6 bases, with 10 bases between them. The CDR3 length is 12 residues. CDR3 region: CASSPPEDGYTF. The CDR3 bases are TGTGCCAGCAGTCCCCCGGAGGATGGCTACACCTTC.

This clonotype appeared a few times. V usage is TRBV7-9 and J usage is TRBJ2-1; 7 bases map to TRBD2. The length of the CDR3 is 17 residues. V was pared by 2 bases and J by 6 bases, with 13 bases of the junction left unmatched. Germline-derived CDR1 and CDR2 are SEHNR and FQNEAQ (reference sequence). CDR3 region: CASSLIGGILGTNEQFF. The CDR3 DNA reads TGTGCCAGCAGCTTAATCGGGGGGATCCTAGGTACCAATGAGCAGTTCTTC. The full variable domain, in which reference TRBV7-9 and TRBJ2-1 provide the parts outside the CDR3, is DTGVSQNPRHKITKRGQNVTFRCDPISEHNRLYWYRQTLGQGPEFLTYFQNEAQLEKSRLLSDRFSAERPKGSFSTLEIQRTEQGDSAMYLCASSLIGGILGTNEQFFGPGTRLTVL.

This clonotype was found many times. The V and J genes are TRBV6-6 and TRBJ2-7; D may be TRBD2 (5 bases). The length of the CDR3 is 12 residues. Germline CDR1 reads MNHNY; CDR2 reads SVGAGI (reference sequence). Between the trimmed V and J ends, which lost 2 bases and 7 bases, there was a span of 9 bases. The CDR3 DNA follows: TGTGCCAGCAGTTACGTAAGGAGGGAGCAGTACTTC. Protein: CASSYVRREQYF.

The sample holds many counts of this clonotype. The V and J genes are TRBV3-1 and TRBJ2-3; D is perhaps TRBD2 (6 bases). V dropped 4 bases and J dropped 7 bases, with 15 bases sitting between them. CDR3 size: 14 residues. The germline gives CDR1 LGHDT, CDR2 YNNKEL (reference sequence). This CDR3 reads CASSRAGSLNTQYF. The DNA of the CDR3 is TGTGCCAGCAGCCGGGCGGGAAGCCTAAATACGCAGTATTTT.